The next 24 T cell receptor beta chains were all read from a single sample in a study of control samples from healthy donors and cancer patients. Some clones are missing from TCRdb's copy, which holds only in-frame ones; the method was immunoSEQ multiplex PCR. The repertoire holds 170,000 or so clones, with roughly 91% as singletons. Sequencing was done on a sample of blood. All receptors derive from a man between 18 and 35 years old in good health.

V and J are TRBV19 and TRBJ1-1; the D gene is possibly TRBD1 (5 bases). The V end was cut by 5 bases, the J end by 8 bases, with 12 bases between. The CDR3 has 12 residues. Germline assignment: CDR1 LNHDA and CDR2 SQIVND (reference sequence). The CDR3 DNA sequence: TGTGCCAGTAGTGCCGGGACGGTGGAAGCTTTCTTT. Protein sequence: CASSAGTVEAFF.

The rearrangement uses TRBV30 and TRBJ1-6, with 7 bases that match TRBD1. This CDR3 region has 15 residues. Germline V gene sequence: CDR1 GTSNPN, CDR2 SVGIG (reference sequence). The trim removed 1 base at V and 7 bases at J, leaving 7 bases unmatched. The CDR3 DNA reads TGTGCCTGGAGTGCACAAACAGGGGAGAATTCACCCCTCCACTTT. Amino acids: CAWSAQTGENSPLHF.

This chain connects TRBV6-5 to TRBJ2-2; D may match TRBD1 or TRBD2 (5 bases each). The germline CDR1 and CDR2 sequences are MNHEY and SVGAGI. Trimming stripped 6 bases from V and 5 bases from J, with 7 bases between. The CDR3 has 12 amino acids. As DNA, the CDR3 is TGTGCCAGCAGGGGGGATACCGGGGAGCTGTTTTTT. It encodes CASRGDTGELFF.

The rearrangement links TRBV20-1 to TRBJ2-7; D is uncertain. Trimming cost V 3 bases and J 0 bases, with 12 bases left between them. The V gene's germline CDR1 is DFQATT and CDR2 SNEGSKA (reference sequence). The CDR3 sequence is 14 residues long. The CDR3 nucleotides are TGCAGTGCTAGTTCCGGTTCCAGCTCCTACGAGCAGTACTTC. Translation: CSASSGSSSYEQYF.

V is TRBV2 and J is TRBJ2-3, with unresolved D. The CDR3 length is 14 residues. The V end lost 6 bases, the J end lost 0 bases, and 10 bases lay between the germline ends. Germline CDR1 and CDR2: SNHLY and FYNNEI. The CDR3 bases are TGTGCCAGCAGAGTAGCTACTAGCACAGATACGCAGTATTTT. Residues: CASRVATSTDTQYF.

The CDR3 here is CASFRGEGTEAFF. The CDR3 coding sequence is TGTGCCAGCTTCAGGGGTGAAGGCACTGAAGCTTTCTTT. This chain uses TRBV6-5 with TRBJ1-1, with D perhaps matching TRBD1 (6 bases). Trimming took off 8 bases at V and 4 bases at J, with 14 bases between the two ends. The CDR3 runs to 13 residues. CDR1 and CDR2 from the germline V gene are MNHEY and SVGAGI.

The chain combines TRBV9 with TRBJ2-7; perhaps D is TRBD1 or TRBD2 (6 bases each). The ends were cut back, 3 bases at V and 2 bases at J, with 15 bases in the middle. Per the germline V gene, CDR1 is SGDLS and CDR2 is YYNGEE. This CDR3 has 15 residues. CDR3 in amino acids: CASSGGSGATYEQYF. CDR3 coding DNA: TGTGCCAGCAGCGGTGGTTCGGGGGCGACCTACGAGCAGTACTTC.

This chain joins TRBV6-2 or TRBV6-3 and TRBJ2-2; 14 positions match TRBD2. With 5 bases clipped from V and 2 bases from J, the junction kept 4 bases outside the gene matches. The germline V gene encodes CDR1 MNHEY and CDR2 SVGEGT. The CDR3 covers 17 residues. CDR3 nucleotides: TGTGCCAGCAGTCCGACTAGCGGGGGGGAAAACACCGGGGAGCTGTTTTTT. Protein product: CASSPTSGGENTGELFF.

J is TRBJ2-6 and V is TRBV30, with D uncertain. This CDR3 has 13 residues. CDR1 is GTSNPN and CDR2 is SVGIG in the germline V gene (reference sequence). V shed 3 bases and J shed 3 bases, with 6 bases lying between them. The CDR3 DNA is TGTGCCTGGAGGTTTTATGGGGCCAACGTCCTGACTTTC. Residues: CAWRFYGANVLTF.

This chain uses TRBV19 with TRBJ1-5; D gene uncertain. Germline V gene data show CDR1 as LNHDA and CDR2 as SQIVND (reference sequence). The CDR3 consists of 16 residues. V gave up 7 bases and J gave up 0 bases, with 16 bases separating them. The CDR3 is CASTTQGQNSNQPQHF. As DNA, the CDR3 is TGTGCCAGTACCACCCAAGGTCAGAATAGCAATCAGCCCCAGCATTTT.

V gene TRBV19 combines with J gene TRBJ1-5; tentative D call: TRBD1 (5 bases). There are 17 residues in the CDR3. CDR1 and CDR2 (germline): LNHDA, SQIVND (reference sequence). The V and J ends lost 4 bases and 2 bases respectively, with 18 bases between them. The chain's CDR3 is CASSRRQLRRGNQPQHF. The CDR3 nucleotides read TGTGCCAGTAGTAGACGACAGCTACGACGTGGCAATCAGCCCCAGCATTTT.

The chain joins TRBV9 to TRBJ2-3; D possibly corresponds to TRBD2 (6 bases). Germline values: CDR1 SGDLS, CDR2 YYNGEE. Trimming removed 5 bases at V and 2 bases at J, with 18 bases between. There are 16 residues in the CDR3. The CDR3 DNA reads as TGTGCCAGCAGTGGGTCGGGAGCGGGTGTCACAGATACGCAGTATTTT. Translating it yields CASSGSGAGVTDTQYF.

The chain is built from TRBV19 and TRBJ2-2, with D perhaps TRBD1 (6 bases). The length of the CDR3 is 14 residues. Germline CDR1 LNHDA, CDR2 SQIVND (reference sequence). V lost 9 bases and J lost 4, with 15 bases in between. CDR3: CASAWDKSTGELFF. The CDR3 nucleotides are TGTGCCAGCGCGTGGGACAAATCCACCGGGGAGCTGTTTTTT.

V is TRBV5-1 and J is TRBJ1-4; a weak D match, TRBD1 (6 bases). Trimming removed 4 bases from V and 1 base from J, with 14 bases in between. Germline loops: CDR1 SGHRS, CDR2 YFSETQ. The CDR3 runs to 16 residues. The CDR3 DNA is TGCGCCAGCAGCACCTGGGGGGCGCAAACTAATGAAAAACTGTTTTTT. Translated, it gives CASSTWGAQTNEKLFF.

The chain recombines TRBV7-2 with TRBJ1-1; D gene uncertain. The V and J ends lost 6 bases and 3 bases respectively, with 11 bases between them. The CDR3 runs to 13 residues. The germline V gene has CDR1 SGHTA and CDR2 FQGNSA. In DNA, the CDR3 is TGTGCCAGCAGAAACACGTACTACACTGAAGCTTTCTTT. Its protein product is CASRNTYYTEAFF.

J is TRBJ1-1 and V is TRBV2; D unresolved. The CDR3 sequence is 15 residues long. V was trimmed by 8 bases and J by 4 bases, leaving 20 bases between them. Germline lookup yields CDR1 SNHLY and CDR2 FYNNEI. The CDR3 protein is CASSELAAFSTEAFF. CDR3 sequence (DNA): TGTGCCAGCTCCGAGTTGGCAGCCTTTAGCACTGAAGCTTTCTTT.

The chain couples TRBV28 to TRBJ1-4; possibly TRBD1 for D (5 bases). Trimming took off 4 bases at V and 7 bases at J, with 13 bases between the two ends. The CDR3 has 14 amino acids. The V gene's germline CDR1 is MDHEN and CDR2 SYDVKM. The CDR3 DNA reads TGTGCCAGCAGTTCGCCGGGGGTGATTGAAAAACTGTTTTTT. Residues: CASSSPGVIEKLFF.

The V gene is TRBV7-9, the J gene TRBJ2-7; weak D call: TRBD2 (6 bases). This CDR3 comprises 14 residues. V gave up 0 bases and J gave up 5 bases, with 11 bases separating them. Germline loops: CDR1 SEHNR, CDR2 FQNEAQ (reference sequence). The CDR3 region is CASSLAGGGNEQYF. Here the CDR3 DNA reads TGTGCCAGCAGCTTAGCGGGAGGAGGGAACGAGCAGTACTTC. Full variable domain (remainder filled in from reference TRBV7-9 and TRBJ2-7): DTGVSQNPRHKITKRGQNVTFRCDPISEHNRLYWYRQTLGQGPEFLTYFQNEAQLEKSRLLSDRFSAERPKGSFSTLEIQRTEQGDSAMYLCASSLAGGGNEQYFGPGTRLTVT.

This clone was counted between two and nine times. The genes are TRBV20-1 and TRBJ2-5; a weak D match, TRBD1 (6 bases). The length of the CDR3 is 11 residues. The germline gives CDR1 DFQATT, CDR2 SNEGSKA (reference sequence). Written as DNA, the CDR3 is TGCAGCGGACAGATCCAAGAGACCCAGTACTTC. Its translation is CSGQIQETQYF.

The chain has TRBV6-5 and TRBJ1-2, with TRBD1 matching 7 bases. The CDR3 runs to 14 residues. The germline gives CDR1 MNHEY, CDR2 SVGAGI. The junction had 12 bases not matched to a gene; V was cut back by 6 bases and J by 8 bases. The CDR3 here is CASSPPGQRGGYTF. DNA for the CDR3: TGTGCCAGCAGCCCGCCGGGACAGAGAGGGGGCTACACCTTC.

Comments on this clone: Its ends do not fully match the called genes, so a read error is possible. V is TRBV29-1 and J is TRBJ2-3; D tentatively reads TRBD1 or TRBD2 (5 bases each). Germline V lookup: CDR1 SQVTM, CDR2 ANQGSEA. CDR3 length: 13 residues. CDR3 DNA: TGCAGCGCTGAAGGAGAGGGGAGAGATACGCAGTATTTT. It translates to CSAEGEGRDTQYF.

V gene TRBV6-5 combines with J gene TRBJ2-7, with D perhaps TRBD1 or TRBD2 (5 bases each). The V gene lost 8 bases and the J gene lost 6 bases, with 17 bases spanning the gap. Germline loops: CDR1 MNHEY, CDR2 SVGAGI. CDR3 length: 13 amino acids. This CDR3 reads CASASRDDSEQYF. In DNA form, the CDR3 reads TGTGCCAGCGCGAGCAGGGACGACTCCGAGCAGTACTTC.

In the case of this clone: In the same sample, other DNA sequences code for this CDR3. The chain couples TRBV5-5 to TRBJ2-5; D is unresolved. The germline CDR1 and CDR2 sequences are SGHKS and YYEKEE (reference sequence). V lost 0 bases and J lost 5, with 2 bases in between. The CDR3 spans 11 residues. The DNA for the CDR3 is TGTGCCAGCAGCTTGGTCGAGACCCAGTACTTC. Residues: CASSLVETQYF. Drawing the rest from reference TRBV5-5 and TRBJ2-5, the complete variable domain is DAGVTQSPTHLIKTRGQQVTLRCSPISGHKSVSWYQQVLGQGPQFIFQYYEKEERGRGNFPDRFSARQFPNYSSELNVNALLLGDSALYLCASSLVETQYFGPGTRLLVL.

Turning to this clone: Other nucleotide sequences from this sample produce the same CDR3. The chain recombines TRBV5-1 with TRBJ2-3; D gene ambiguous. V was trimmed by 0 bases and J by 0 bases, leaving 5 bases between them. CDR1 SGHRS and CDR2 YFSETQ come from the germline V gene. The CDR3 consists of 14 residues. CDR3 in DNA: TGCGCCAGCAGCTTGGATGGTAGCACAGATACGCAGTATTTT. Translating gives CASSLDGSTDTQYF.